The 5 T cell receptor beta chains listed next were all sequenced from one sample in a study of T-cell reconstitution after alpha-beta-depleted transplantation in children. Unique molecular identifiers were incorporated during preparation of the TCRbeta library. In TCRdb, the PCR reads were re-called with MiXCR into one record per CDR3 protein. Seen here are 450,000 to 550,000 distinct CDR3 sequences, 10% to 12% observed once, and the top ten hold around 15%. The sequences come from PBMCs, mostly from graft donor cells, collected 180 days after TCRalphabeta/CD19-depleted stem cell transplant. The receptors here all came from a female patient aged 2-9 years who had a stem cell transplant for aplastic anemia, so the T cells may come from the graft donor.

This clonotype was detected only a few times. The chain recombines TRBV6-2 or TRBV6-3 with TRBJ2-7; 10 nucleotides line up with TRBD1. The junction had 15 bases not matched to a gene; V was cut back by 10 bases and J by 6 bases. The CDR3 is 15 amino acids. From germline, CDR1 is MNHEY and CDR2 SVGEGT. The CDR3 sequence: CATRLRDRGAGEQYF. The CDR3 DNA sequence: TGTGCCACTCGACTCCGGGACAGGGGAGCTGGCGAGCAGTACTTC.

This chain connects TRBV12-3 or TRBV12-4 to TRBJ2-1; 15 bases map to TRBD2. V trimming: 5 bases; J trimming: 2 bases; junction bases outside the gene matches: 13. The CDR3 is made up of 20 amino acids. The CDR3 sequence is CASSPERWTSGRGAYNEQFF. CDR3 nucleotide sequence: TGTGCCAGCAGTCCCGAACGTTGGACTAGCGGGAGGGGTGCCTACAATGAGCAGTTCTTC.

V usage is TRBV7-2 and J usage is TRBJ2-1; 11 nucleotides match TRBD1. This CDR3 has 15 amino acids. The V gene's germline CDR1 is SGHTA and CDR2 FQGNSA. Trimming at V came to 5 bases and at J to 4 bases, leaving 4 bases not matched to a gene. CDR3 coding DNA: TGTGCCAGCAGCCACCGGGACAGGGGGTACAATGAGCAGTTCTTC. As protein: CASSHRDRGYNEQFF.

This rearrangement joins TRBV27 to TRBJ2-7; D remains ambiguous. V was shortened by 5 bases and J by 0 bases, with 17 bases between the two germline ends. The CDR3 length is 16 residues. The germline gives CDR1 MNHEY, CDR2 SMNVEV (reference sequence). The CDR3 nucleotides are TGTGCCAGCAGTCCCCGGCCTCTCCGAAGCTCCTACGAGCAGTACTTC. Amino acids: CASSPRPLRSSYEQYF.

The V and J genes are TRBV4-3 and TRBJ2-3, with D tentatively TRBD2 (5 bases). Germline V gives CDR1 LGHNA, CDR2 YSLEER. The CDR3 covers 18 residues. Trimming took off 0 bases at V and 1 base at J, with 17 bases between the two ends. The CDR3, as DNA: TGCGCCAGCAGCCAAGATAGAGTGGTCGGGGTAGGCACAGATACGCAGTATTTT. This translates into CASSQDRVVGVGTDTQYF.